This T cell receptor (beta chain) is from a study of monozygotic twins with inflammatory bowel disease. Broader study findings: Part of the variability in patient repertoires may have come from differing immunosuppressive treatments. With others, IBD patients shared fewer clonotypes than healthy twins did, especially with disease activity.

As to this clonotype: Its target is not known.

UMIs containing a 6-nucleotide sample barcode were added via template switching. From the 5' RACE reads, TCRdb lists one entry per CDR3 protein and no DNA. The sample data list over 130,000 distinct CDR3 sequences. The CDR3 totals 15 residues. Germline loops: CDR1 KGHSH, CDR2 LQKENI. V usage is TRBV18 and J usage is TRBJ2-3; TCRdb's D gene call, TRBD2, goes unchecked for lack of DNA. The origin of this receptor is a human donor with ulcerative colitis or Crohn's disease, or a healthy co-twin of an affected twin (not recorded which). The sequenced material came from blood. The CDR3 protein is CASSPEGTRKDTQYF.